The entry that follows covers one TCR beta chain sequence. Its specificity is not known. The record originates from a study of high-grade serous ovarian cancer treatment subgroups. About the study: On average, around 15,000 reads and several thousand unique TCR beta rearrangements were obtained per sample. Study conclusions and caveats: Different patients shared almost no repertoire; same-patient tumors shared 0.11 to 0.79.

The tumor samples were collected prior to definitive surgery or chemotherapy. The repertoire was sequenced with immunoSEQ multiplex PCR; TCRdb's copy has only in-frame clones and lacks some. The sample records 18,000 or so clones, about 75% being singletons. The TCR originated in a human donor with high-grade serous ovarian cancer. Sequencing input: tumor tissue.

The CDR3 reads CASSNQGSSYEQYF. The CDR3 DNA reads TGTGCCAGCAGTAACCAGGGGAGCTCCTACGAGCAGTACTTC. The chain employs TRBV28 and TRBJ2-5, with D perhaps matching TRBD1 (6 bases). The end of the DNA fits TRBJ2-7 better, so the J call may be wrong. The CDR3 runs 14 residues. From germline, CDR1 is MDHEN and CDR2 SYDVKM.